Reported below is one TCR beta chain. Its antigen is still unknown. The sample holds other DNA sequences that translate to the same CDR3. This entry is derived from a study of T cell responses to AZD1222 COVID-19 vaccine. Study conclusions and caveats: Regions 160-218 and 743-854 held dominance among vaccine-associated CD4 TCRs, which spanned spike. Baseline seropositives among AZD1222 recipients totaled only five or six. Possibly, clonal diversity was underestimated; donors were largely white British and included more females.

Profiling relied on immunoSEQ multiplex PCR, and the TCRdb table lists in-frame clones only, not all of them. The table shows more than 250,000 clones, with 80% to 95% occurring only once. Specimen: peripheral blood, collected on day 0 of AZD1222 vaccination. This TCR derives from an adult in good health.

CDR3 region: CASSLGYNSPLHF. In DNA form, the CDR3 reads TGCGCCAGCAGCTTGGGCTATAATTCACCCCTCCACTTT. V gene TRBV5-1 combines with J gene TRBJ1-6, with no clear D. The CDR3 sequence is 13 residues long. CDR1 and CDR2 (germline): SGHRS, YFSETQ. Trimming took off 0 bases at V and 3 bases at J, with 1 base between the two ends.